Below, one T cell receptor beta chain is given with its context. Its antigen is unknown. Some clones are missing from TCRdb's copy, which holds only in-frame ones; the method was immunoSEQ multiplex PCR. Seen here are 55,000 to 65,000 clones, 80% to 85% observed once, and the top ten hold less than 4.5%. This CDR3 contains 16 residues. The germline CDR1 and CDR2 sequences are MNHEY and SVGAGI. V dropped 0 bases and J dropped 6; count of bases not matched to a gene: 9. The sample originates from a study of a mutant IDH1 vaccine in newly diagnosed glioma. Time point indicated: week 35, safety follow-up. Vaccinated patients received 300 ug of mutant IDH1 20-mer peptide per dose, with topical imiquimod.

This TCR was sampled from a man under 40 with glioma. V and J are TRBV6-5 and TRBJ1-1, with 8 bases identical to TRBD1. The material sequenced was PBMCs, taken from a glioma patient whose treatment included an IDH1 peptide vaccine. CDR3 coding DNA: TGTGCCAGCAGTTACTCAACCGGACAGGGCGGGTCTGAAGCTTTCTTT. Translated, it gives CASSYSTGQGGSEAFF.